This T cell receptor (beta chain) was captured by sequencing in a study of identical twins. Template switching created a universal primer site, and the cDNA included unique molecular identifiers. One entry per CDR3 protein results from TCRdb running MiXCR on the 5' RACE reads. The profile shows about 200,000 distinct CDR3 sequences, about 7.5% of them singletons. This clonotype was detected ten times or more. What it binds is not known. V lost 1 base, J lost 2 bases, and 7 bases stayed unmatched. This CDR3 contains 17 residues. Germline V gives CDR1 DFQATT, CDR2 SNEGSKA (reference sequence). General study points: Out-of-frame alpha sequences shared by twins were enriched for low generation probability. Modelling approaches yielded underestimates of out-of-frame TCR alpha sharing between monozygotic twins. One should note that invariant MAIT and iNKT cells could partly confound zero-insertion analyses.

The same specimen was also included in a second study, on yellow fever vaccine responses in identical twins.

Sequencing was performed on memory (CD45RO+) T cells sorted from blood. The V call is TRBV20-1, the J call TRBJ2-5; 13 nucleotides align to TRBD2. The source of this sequence is a woman younger than 30 in good health. The CDR3, as DNA: TGCAGTGCTAGAGGAGGGGGACTAGCGGGGCCACAAGAGACCCAGTACTTC. Its protein is CSARGGGLAGPQETQYF.